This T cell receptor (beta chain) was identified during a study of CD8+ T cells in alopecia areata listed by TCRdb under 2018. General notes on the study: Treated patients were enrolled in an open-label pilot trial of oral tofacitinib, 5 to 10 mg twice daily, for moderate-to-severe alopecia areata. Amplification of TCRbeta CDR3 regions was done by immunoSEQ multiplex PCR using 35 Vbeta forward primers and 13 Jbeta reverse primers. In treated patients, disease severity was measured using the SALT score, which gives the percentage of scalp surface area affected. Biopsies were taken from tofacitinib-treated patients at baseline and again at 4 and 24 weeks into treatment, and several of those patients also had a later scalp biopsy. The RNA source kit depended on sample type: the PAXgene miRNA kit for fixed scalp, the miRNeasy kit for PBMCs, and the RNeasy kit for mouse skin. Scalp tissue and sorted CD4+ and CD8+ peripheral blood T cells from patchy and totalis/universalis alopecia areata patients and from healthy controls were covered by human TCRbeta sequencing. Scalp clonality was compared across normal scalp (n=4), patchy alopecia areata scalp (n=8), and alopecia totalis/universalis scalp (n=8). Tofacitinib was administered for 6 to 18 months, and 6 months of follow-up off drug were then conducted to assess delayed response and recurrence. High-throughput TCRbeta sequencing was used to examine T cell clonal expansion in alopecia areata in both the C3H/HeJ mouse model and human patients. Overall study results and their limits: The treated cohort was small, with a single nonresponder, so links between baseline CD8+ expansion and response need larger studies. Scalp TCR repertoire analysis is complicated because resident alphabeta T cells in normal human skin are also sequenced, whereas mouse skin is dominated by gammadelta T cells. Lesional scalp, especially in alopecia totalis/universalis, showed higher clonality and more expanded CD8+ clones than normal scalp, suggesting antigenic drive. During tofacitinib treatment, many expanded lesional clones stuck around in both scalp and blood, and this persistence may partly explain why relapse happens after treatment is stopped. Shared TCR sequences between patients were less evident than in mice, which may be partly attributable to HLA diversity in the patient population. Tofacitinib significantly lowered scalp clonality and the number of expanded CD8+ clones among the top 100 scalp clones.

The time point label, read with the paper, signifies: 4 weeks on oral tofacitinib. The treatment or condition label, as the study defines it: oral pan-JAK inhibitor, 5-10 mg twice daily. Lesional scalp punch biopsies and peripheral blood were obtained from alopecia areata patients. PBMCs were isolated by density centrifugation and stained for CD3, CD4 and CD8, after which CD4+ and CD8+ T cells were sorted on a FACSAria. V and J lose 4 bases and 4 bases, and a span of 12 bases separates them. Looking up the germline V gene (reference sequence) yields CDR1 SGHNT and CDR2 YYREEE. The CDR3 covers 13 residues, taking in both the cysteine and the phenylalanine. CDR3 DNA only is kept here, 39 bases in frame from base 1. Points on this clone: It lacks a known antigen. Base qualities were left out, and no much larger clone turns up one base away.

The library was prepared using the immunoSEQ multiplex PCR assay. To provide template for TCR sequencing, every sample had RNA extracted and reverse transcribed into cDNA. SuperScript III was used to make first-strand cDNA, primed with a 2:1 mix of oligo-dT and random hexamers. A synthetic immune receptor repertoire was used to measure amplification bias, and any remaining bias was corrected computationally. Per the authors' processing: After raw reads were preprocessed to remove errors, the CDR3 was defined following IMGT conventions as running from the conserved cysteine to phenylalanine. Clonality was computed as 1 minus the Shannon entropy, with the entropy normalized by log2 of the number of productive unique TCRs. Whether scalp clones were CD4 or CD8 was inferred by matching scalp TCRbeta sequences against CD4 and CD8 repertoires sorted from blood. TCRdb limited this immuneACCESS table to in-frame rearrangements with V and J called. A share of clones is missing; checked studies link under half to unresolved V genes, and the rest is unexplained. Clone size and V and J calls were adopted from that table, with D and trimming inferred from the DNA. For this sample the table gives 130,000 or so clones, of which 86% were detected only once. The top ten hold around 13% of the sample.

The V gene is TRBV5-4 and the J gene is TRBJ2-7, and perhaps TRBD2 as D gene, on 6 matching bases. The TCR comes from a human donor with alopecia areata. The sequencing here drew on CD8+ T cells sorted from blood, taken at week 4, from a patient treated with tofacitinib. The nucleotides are TGTGCCAGCAGCCGGACGGGGGAGTACGAGCAGTACTTC. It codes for CASSRTGEYEQYF.